This record concerns one T cell receptor (beta chain) sequence. Its antigen is not identified. The CDR3 runs 15 residues. CDR1 SGDLS and CDR2 YYNGEE come from the germline V gene. V lost 4 bases, J lost 6 bases, and 9 bases stayed unmatched. The protocol was immunoSEQ multiplex PCR, while the TCRdb copy is restricted to in-frame clones and leaves out a portion. Here the sample spans about 680,000 clones, around three quarters being singletons. These data belong to a study of shared clonotypes between healthy human individuals. Whole-study results and caveats: A small donor pool kept down the genetic and exposure-history diversity that was represented.

The chain carries TRBV9 and TRBJ2-2; 7 bases are shared with TRBD2. Sequencing used memory CD4+ T cells sorted from blood. Subset specified: CD45RA-negative fraction. The sequence came from a woman in her thirties in good health. In DNA, the CDR3 is TGTGCCAGCAGCCAATTAACTAGCGCGCCCGGGGAGCTGTTTTTT. Amino acids: CASSQLTSAPGELFF.